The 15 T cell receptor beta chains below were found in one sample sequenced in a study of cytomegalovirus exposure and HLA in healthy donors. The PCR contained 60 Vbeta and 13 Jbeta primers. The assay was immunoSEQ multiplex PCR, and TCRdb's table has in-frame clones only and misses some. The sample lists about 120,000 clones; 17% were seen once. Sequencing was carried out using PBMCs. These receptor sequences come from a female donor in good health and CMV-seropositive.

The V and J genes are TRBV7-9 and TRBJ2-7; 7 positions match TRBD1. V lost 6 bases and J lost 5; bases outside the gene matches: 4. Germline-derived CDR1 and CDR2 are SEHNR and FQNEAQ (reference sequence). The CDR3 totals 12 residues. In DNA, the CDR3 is TGTGCCAGCAGAAGGGACAGAAACGAGCAGTACTTC. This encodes CASRRDRNEQYF.

As DNA, the CDR3 is TGTGCCTGGAGTTCTCCAGGGGCCGGGGTACTGAACACTGAAGCTTTCTTT. The encoded protein is CAWSSPGAGVLNTEAFF. V usage is TRBV30 and J usage is TRBJ1-1; maybe TRBD1 (6 bases). V dropped 2 bases and J dropped 0 bases, with 19 bases sitting between them. This CDR3 is 17 amino acids long. Germline assignment: CDR1 GTSNPN and CDR2 SVGIG (reference sequence).

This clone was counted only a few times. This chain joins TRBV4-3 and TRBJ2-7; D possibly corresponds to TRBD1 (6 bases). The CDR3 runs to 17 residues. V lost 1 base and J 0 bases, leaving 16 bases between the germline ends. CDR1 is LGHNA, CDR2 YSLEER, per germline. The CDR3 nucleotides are TGCGCCAGCAGCCAAGTGTGGGAGCAGGGGAGCTCCTACGAGCAGTACTTC. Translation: CASSQVWEQGSSYEQYF.

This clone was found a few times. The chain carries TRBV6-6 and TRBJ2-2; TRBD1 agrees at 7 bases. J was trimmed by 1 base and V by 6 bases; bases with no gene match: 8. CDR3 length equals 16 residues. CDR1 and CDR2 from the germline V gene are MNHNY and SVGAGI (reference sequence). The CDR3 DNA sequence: TGTGCCAGCAGGGACGACAGGGAGATGAACACCGGGGAGCTGTTTTTT. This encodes CASRDDREMNTGELFF.

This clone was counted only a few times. The chain's CDR3 is CAWRAPGQGAEKLFF. CDR3 in DNA: TGTGCCTGGAGGGCTCCTGGACAGGGGGCGGAAAAACTGTTTTTT. This rearrangement joins TRBV30 to TRBJ1-4; 11 nucleotides align to TRBD1. V shed 3 bases and J 8 bases; nucleotides not matched to a gene: 8. This CDR3 is 15 amino acids long. Germline CDR1 reads GTSNPN; CDR2 reads SVGIG (reference sequence). The whole variable domain, remainder taken from reference TRBV30 and TRBJ1-4, is SQTIHQWPATLVQPVGSPLSLECTVEGTSNPNLYWYRQAAGRGLQLLFYSVGIGQISSEVPQNLSASRPQDRQFILSSKKLLLSDSGFYLCAWRAPGQGAEKLFFGSGTQLSVL.

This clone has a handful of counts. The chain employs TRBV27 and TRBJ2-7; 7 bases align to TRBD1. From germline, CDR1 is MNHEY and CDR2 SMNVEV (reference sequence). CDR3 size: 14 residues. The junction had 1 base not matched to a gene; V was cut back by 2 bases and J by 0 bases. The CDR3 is CASSLDRASYEQYF. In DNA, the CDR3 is TGTGCCAGCAGTTTAGACAGGGCCTCCTACGAGCAGTACTTC.

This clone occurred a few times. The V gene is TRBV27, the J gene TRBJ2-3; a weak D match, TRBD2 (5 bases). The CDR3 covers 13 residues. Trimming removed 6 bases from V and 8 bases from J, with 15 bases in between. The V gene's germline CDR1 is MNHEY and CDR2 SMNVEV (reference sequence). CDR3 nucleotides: TGTGCCAGCAGCCCCGGGTGGGCGGGTACGCAGTATTTT. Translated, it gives CASSPGWAGTQYF.

The CDR3 loop is CASSSLRETEAFF. For the CDR3, the DNA is TGCGCCAGCAGCTCCCTAAGGGAGACTGAAGCTTTCTTT. V usage is TRBV4-3 and J usage is TRBJ1-1; D is unresolved. This CDR3 region has 13 residues. The germline V gene has CDR1 LGHNA and CDR2 YSLEER. Trimming removed 5 bases from V and 5 bases from J, with 12 bases in between.

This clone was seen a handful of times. CDR3 protein: CASSLDPRDTDTQYF. As DNA, the CDR3 is TGTGCCAGCAGCTTAGATCCTCGGGACACAGATACGCAGTATTTT. The V call is TRBV13, the J call TRBJ2-3, with TRBD2 as a possible D gene (5 bases). V lost 1 base and J 2 bases, leaving 10 bases between the germline ends. The length of the CDR3 is 15 residues. Per germline, CDR1 PRHDT and CDR2 FYEKMQ (reference sequence).

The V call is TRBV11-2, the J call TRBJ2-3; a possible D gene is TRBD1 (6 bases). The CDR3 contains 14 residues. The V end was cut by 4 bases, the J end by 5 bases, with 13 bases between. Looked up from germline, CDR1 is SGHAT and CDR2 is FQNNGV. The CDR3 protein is CASSYTGPGDTQYF. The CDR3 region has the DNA TGTGCCAGCAGCTATACAGGGCCGGGAGATACGCAGTATTTT.

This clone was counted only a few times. DNA of the CDR3: TGTGCCAGCAGTGAAGCGGGTCGAGGGTTTTCCTATGGCTACACCTTC. It encodes CASSEAGRGFSYGYTF. V is TRBV6-1 and J is TRBJ1-2; D not resolved. This CDR3 is 16 amino acids long. The V end was cut by 0 bases, the J end by 4 bases, with 15 bases between. The germline CDR1 and CDR2 sequences are MNHNS and SASEGT.

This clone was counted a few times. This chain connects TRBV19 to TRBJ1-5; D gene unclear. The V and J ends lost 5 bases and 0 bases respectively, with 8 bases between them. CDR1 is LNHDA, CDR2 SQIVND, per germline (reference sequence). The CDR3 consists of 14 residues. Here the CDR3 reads CASSELLSNQPQHF. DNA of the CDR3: TGTGCCAGTAGTGAACTTCTTAGCAATCAGCCCCAGCATTTT.

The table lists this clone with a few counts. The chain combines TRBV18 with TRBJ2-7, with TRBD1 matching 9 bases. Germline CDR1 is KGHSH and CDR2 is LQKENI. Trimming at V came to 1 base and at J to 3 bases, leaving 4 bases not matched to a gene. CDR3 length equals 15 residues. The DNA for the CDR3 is TGTGCCAGCTCACCACTGGGACAGGGTGGCTACGAGCAGTACTTC. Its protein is CASSPLGQGGYEQYF.

The CDR3 loop is CASSSNQNTEAFF. CDR3 coding DNA: TGCGCCAGCAGTAGTAACCAGAACACTGAAGCTTTCTTT. This chain connects TRBV5-1 to TRBJ1-1; D is unclear. V lost 5 bases, J lost 1 base, and 9 bases lay in between. Germline loops: CDR1 SGHRS, CDR2 YFSETQ. The CDR3 sequence is 13 residues long.

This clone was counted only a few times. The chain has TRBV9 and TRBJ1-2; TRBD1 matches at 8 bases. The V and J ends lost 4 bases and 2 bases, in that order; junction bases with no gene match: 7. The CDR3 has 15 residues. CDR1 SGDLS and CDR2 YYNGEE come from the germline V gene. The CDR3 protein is CASSSGTGVNYGYTF. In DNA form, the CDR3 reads TGTGCCAGCAGCTCAGGGACAGGCGTAAACTATGGCTACACCTTC.